The clone carrying this T cell receptor beta chain has more than one count but fewer than ten. This CDR3 is built from 16 residues. With V trimmed by 1 base and J by 1 base, 4 bases remained unmatched. The germline V gene has CDR1 SGHRS and CDR2 YFSETQ. This sample was taken from a study of cytomegalovirus exposure and HLA in healthy donors. With 60 Vbeta and 13 Jbeta primers, the PCR was carried out. Profiling relied on immunoSEQ multiplex PCR, and the TCRdb table lists in-frame clones only, not all of them. The table has about 190,000 clones, about 87% seen once. The clonotype originates from a woman aged 18 to 35 in good health and CMV-seronegative. The chain employs TRBV5-1 and TRBJ2-5, with 10 bases aligning to TRBD2. Sequencing used PBMCs. The CDR3 nucleotides read TGCGCCAGCAGCTTGCCCCTAGCGGGGGCCCAAGAGACCCAGTACTTC. Translation: CASSLPLAGAQETQYF.